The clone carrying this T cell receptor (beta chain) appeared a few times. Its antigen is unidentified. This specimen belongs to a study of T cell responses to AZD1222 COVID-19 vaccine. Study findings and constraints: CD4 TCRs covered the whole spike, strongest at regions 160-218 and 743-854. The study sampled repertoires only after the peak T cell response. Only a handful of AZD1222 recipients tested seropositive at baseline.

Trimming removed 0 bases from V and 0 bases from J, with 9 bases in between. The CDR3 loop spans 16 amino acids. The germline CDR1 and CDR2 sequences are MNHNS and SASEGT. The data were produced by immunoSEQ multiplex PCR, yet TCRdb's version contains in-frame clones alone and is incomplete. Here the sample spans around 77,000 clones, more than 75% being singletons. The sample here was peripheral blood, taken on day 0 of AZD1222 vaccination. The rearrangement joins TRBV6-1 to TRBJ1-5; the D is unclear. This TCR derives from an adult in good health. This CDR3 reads CASSEAATDSNQPQHF. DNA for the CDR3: TGTGCCAGCAGTGAAGCGGCAACAGATAGCAATCAGCCCCAGCATTTT.